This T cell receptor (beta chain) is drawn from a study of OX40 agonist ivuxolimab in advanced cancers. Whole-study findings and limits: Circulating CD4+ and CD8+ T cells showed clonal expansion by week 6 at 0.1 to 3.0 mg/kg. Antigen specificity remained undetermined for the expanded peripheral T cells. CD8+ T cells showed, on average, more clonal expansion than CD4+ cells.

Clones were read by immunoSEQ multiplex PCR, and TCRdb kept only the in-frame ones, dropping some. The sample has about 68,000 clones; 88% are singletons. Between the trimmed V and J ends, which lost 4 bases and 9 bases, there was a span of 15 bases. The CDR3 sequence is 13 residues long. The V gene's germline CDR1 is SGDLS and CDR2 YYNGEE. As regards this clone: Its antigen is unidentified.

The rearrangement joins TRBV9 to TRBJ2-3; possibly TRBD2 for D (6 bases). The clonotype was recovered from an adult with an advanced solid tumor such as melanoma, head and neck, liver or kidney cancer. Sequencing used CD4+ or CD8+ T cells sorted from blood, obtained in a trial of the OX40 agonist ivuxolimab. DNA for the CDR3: TGTGCCAGCAGCCGCGAAGGACGGGGGACGCAGTATTTT. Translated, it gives CASSREGRGTQYF.